This T cell receptor (beta chain) was recorded in a study of cytomegalovirus exposure and HLA in healthy donors. The study, taken as a whole, reports: Segments of the TCR beta V type were, in most cases, productive about 87% or about 30% of the time in an earlier analysis. Cytomegalovirus association was assigned to more than 150 TCR beta chains.

This clone was counted between two and nine times. Its specificity is not known. Germline CDR1 is MNHEY and CDR2 is SVGAGI. This CDR3 contains 16 residues. Trimming removed 2 bases from V and 4 bases from J; junction bases left unmatched: 6. Amplification used 60 Vbeta primers and 13 Jbeta primers. Some clones are missing from TCRdb's copy, which holds only in-frame ones; the method was immunoSEQ multiplex PCR. The sample has 110,000 to 150,000 clones, around 80% seen once. The receptor was isolated from a man aged 35 to 55 in good health and CMV-seronegative. The chain employs TRBV6-5 and TRBJ1-4; 8 nucleotides line up with TRBD1. Sequencing was carried out using PBMCs. DNA for the CDR3: TGTGCCAGCAGTTACCTCGGACAGGGAAGTAATGAAAAACTGTTTTTT. Amino acid sequence: CASSYLGQGSNEKLFF.